What follows describes a single T cell receptor beta chain. Its antigen is as yet unknown. This entry belongs to a study of Tregs in tolerant kidney transplant recipients. Study background: The nonmyeloablative bone marrow transplants came from related graft donors, with transient mixed chimerism.

Study-wide findings and caveats: In tolerant patients, donor-specific Tregs outgrew total Tregs, suggesting antigen-driven expansion. No direct test of biological reproducibility was done here.

Unstimulated Tregs (CD4+CD25+CD127-) and CD4+CD25- non-Tregs were sorted from PBMCs. The protocol was immunoSEQ multiplex PCR, while the TCRdb copy is restricted to in-frame clones and leaves out a portion. The sample holds roughly 48,000 clones. The source is a human donor who received a combined kidney and bone marrow transplant. Sequences were derived from CD4+ T cells from blood, sampled before the transplant.

The CDR3 loop is CASSIGGLADTQYF. The sequenced CDR3 bases are TGTGCCAGTAGTATAGGGGGGCTGGCAGATACG. V and J are TRBV19 and TRBJ2-3; D is perhaps TRBD1 (6 bases). The read stops 3 residues short of the end of the CDR3; the missing end is completed from the germline J gene. Germline V gives CDR1 LNHDA, CDR2 SQIVND (reference sequence). V gave up 1 base and J gave up 4 bases, with 9 bases separating them. This CDR3 contains 14 residues.